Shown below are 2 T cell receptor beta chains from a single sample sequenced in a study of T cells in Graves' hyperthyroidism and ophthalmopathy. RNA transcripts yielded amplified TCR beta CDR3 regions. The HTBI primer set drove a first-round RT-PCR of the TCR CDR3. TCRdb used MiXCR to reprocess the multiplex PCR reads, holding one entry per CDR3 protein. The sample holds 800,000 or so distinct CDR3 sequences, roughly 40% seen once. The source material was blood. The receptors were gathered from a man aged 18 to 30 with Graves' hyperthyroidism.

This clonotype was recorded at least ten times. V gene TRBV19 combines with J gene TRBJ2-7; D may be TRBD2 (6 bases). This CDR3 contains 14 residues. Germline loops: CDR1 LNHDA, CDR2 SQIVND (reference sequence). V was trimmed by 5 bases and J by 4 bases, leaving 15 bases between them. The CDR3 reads CASSEYSGVYEQYF. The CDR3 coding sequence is TGTGCCAGTAGTGAATATAGCGGTGTTTACGAGCAGTACTTC.

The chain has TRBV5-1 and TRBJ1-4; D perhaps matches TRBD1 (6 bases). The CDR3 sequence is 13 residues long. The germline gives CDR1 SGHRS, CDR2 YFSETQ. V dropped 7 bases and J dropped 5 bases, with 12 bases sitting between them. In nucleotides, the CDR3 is TGCGCCAGCCGGGGGGGGCTGAATGAAAAACTGTTTTTT. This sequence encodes CASRGGLNEKLFF.